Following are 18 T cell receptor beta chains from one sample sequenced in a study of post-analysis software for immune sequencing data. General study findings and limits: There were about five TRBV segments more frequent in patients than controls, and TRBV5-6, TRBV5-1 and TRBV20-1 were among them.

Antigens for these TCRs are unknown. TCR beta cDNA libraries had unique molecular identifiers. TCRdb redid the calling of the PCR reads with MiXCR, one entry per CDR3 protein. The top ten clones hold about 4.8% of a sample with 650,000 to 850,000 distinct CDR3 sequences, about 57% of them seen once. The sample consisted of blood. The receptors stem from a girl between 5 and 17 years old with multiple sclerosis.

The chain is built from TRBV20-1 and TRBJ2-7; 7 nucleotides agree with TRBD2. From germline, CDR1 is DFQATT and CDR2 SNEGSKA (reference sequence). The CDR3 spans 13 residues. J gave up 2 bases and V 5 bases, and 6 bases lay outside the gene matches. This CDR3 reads CSAQAGLAYEQYF. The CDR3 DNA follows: TGCAGTGCTCAAGCGGGACTCGCCTACGAGCAGTACTTC.

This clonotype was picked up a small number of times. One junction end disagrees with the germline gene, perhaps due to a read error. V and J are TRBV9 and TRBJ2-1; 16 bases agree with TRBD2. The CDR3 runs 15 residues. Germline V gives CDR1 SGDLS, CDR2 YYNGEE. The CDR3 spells CANSVGTSGRETQFF. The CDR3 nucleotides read TGTGCCAACAGCGTCGGGACTAGCGGGAGGGAGACCCAGTTCTTC.

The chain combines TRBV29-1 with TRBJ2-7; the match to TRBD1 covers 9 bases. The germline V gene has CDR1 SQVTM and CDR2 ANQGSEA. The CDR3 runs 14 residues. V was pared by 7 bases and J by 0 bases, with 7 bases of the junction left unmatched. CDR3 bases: TGCAGCGCCAAGGGACAGGGCAACTCCTACGAGCAGTACTTC. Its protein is CSAKGQGNSYEQYF.

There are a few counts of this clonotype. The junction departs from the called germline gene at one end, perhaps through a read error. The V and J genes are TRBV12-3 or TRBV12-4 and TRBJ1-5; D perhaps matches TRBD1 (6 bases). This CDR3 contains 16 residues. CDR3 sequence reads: CASSLEGGQPYQPQHF. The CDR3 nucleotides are TGTGCCAGCAGTTTAGAGGGAGGACAGCCATATCAACCCCAGCATTTT.

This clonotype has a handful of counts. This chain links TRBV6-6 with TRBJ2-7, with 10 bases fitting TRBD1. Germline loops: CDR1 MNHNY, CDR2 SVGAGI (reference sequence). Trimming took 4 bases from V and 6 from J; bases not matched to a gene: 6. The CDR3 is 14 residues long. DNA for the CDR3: TGTGCCAGCAGTTCCCGGACAGGGGGAGGCGAGCAGTACTTC. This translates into CASSSRTGGGEQYF.

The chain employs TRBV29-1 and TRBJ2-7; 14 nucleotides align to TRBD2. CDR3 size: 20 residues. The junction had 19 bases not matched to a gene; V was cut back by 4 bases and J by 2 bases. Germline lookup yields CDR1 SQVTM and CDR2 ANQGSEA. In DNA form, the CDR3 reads TGCAGCGTTGGATTCAGGGGGCCGGGACTAGCGGGAGAACTGACCTACGAGCAGTACTTC. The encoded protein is CSVGFRGPGLAGELTYEQYF.

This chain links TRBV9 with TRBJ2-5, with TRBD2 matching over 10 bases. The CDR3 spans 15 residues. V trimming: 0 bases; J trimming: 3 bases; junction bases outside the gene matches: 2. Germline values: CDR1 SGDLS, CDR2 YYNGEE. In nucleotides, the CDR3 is TGTGCCAGCAGCGTAGCTGGACTAGCGGAAGAGACCCAGTACTTC. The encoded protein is CASSVAGLAEETQYF.

The CDR3 region is CASSHTSGSLEFF. The CDR3, as DNA: TGTGCCAGCAGCCACACTAGCGGGAGTTTGGAGTTCTTC. The chain links TRBV3-1 to TRBJ2-1; 11 bases are shared with TRBD2. Looked up from germline, CDR1 is LGHDT and CDR2 is YNNKEL (reference sequence). V was clipped by 3 bases and J by 14 bases; unmatched bases: 6. The CDR3 consists of 13 residues.

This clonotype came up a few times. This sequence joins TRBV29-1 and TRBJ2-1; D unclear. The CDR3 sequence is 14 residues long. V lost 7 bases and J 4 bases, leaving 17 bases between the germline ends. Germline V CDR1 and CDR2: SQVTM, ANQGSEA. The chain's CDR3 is CSAPGPRGYNEQFF. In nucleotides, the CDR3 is TGCAGCGCCCCCGGGCCGCGAGGTTACAATGAGCAGTTCTTC.

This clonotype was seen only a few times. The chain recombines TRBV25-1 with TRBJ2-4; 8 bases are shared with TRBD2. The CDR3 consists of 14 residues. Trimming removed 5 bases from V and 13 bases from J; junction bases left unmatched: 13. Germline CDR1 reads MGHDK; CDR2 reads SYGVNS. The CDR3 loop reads CASSKAGATNEQYF. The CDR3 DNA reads TGTGCCAGCAGTAAAGCGGGGGCTACTAATGAGCAGTACTTC.

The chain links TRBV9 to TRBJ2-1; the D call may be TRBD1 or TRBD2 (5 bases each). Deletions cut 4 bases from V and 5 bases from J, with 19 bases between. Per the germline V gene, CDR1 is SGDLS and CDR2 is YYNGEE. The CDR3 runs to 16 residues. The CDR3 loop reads CASSTGPRVQNNEQFF. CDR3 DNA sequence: TGTGCCAGCAGCACGGGACCCCGAGTCCAAAACAATGAGCAGTTCTTC.

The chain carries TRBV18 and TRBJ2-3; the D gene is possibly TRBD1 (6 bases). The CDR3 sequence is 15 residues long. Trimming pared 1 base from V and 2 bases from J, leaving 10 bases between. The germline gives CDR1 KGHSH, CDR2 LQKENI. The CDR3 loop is CASSPQGQLTDTQYF. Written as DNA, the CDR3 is TGTGCCAGCTCACCACAAGGACAGCTCACAGATACGCAGTATTTT.

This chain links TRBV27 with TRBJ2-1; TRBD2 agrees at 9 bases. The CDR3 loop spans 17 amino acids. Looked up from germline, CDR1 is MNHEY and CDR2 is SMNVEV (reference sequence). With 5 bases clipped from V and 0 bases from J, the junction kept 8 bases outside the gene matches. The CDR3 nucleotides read TGTGCCAGCAGTGCCCCACTAGCGGGCCTCTCCTACAATGAGCAGTTCTTC. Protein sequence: CASSAPLAGLSYNEQFF.

As DNA, the CDR3 is TGTGCCAGCAGTCTACTTTCGTACCAAGAGACCCAGTACTTC. Its translation is CASSLLSYQETQYF. V is TRBV27 and J is TRBJ2-5; no reliable D call. V was shortened by 5 bases and J by 0 bases, with 10 bases between the two germline ends. Germline V lookup: CDR1 MNHEY, CDR2 SMNVEV (reference sequence). This CDR3 spans 14 amino acids.

The CDR3 DNA sequence: TGTGCCAGCAGCTCGACAGGGGCCTCCTACAATGAGCAGTTCTTC. This sequence encodes CASSSTGASYNEQFF. The rearrangement links TRBV5-5 to TRBJ2-1, with 8 bases lining up with TRBD1. V dropped 3 bases and J dropped 0; count of bases not matched to a gene: 2. The length of the CDR3 is 15 residues. Germline loops: CDR1 SGHKS, CDR2 YYEKEE (reference sequence).

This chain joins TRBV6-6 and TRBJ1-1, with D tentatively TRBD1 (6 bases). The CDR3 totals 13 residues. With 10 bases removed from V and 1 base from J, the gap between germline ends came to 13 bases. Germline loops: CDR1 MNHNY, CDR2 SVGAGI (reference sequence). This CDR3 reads CATRGHPNTEAFF. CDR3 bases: TGTGCCACCAGGGGACACCCGAACACTGAAGCTTTCTTT.

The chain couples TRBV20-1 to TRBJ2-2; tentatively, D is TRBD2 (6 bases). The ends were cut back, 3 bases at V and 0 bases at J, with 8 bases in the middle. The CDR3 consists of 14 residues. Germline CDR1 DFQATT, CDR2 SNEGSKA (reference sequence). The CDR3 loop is CSASAGSNTGELFF. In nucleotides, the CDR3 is TGCAGTGCTAGCGCGGGGTCGAACACCGGGGAGCTGTTTTTT.

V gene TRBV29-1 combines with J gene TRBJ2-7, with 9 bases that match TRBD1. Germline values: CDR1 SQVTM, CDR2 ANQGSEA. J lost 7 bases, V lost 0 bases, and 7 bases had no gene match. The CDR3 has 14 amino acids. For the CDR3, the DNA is TGCAGCGTTGAAGACCCGACAGGGGGAAGAGAGCAGTACTTC. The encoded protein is CSVEDPTGGREQYF.